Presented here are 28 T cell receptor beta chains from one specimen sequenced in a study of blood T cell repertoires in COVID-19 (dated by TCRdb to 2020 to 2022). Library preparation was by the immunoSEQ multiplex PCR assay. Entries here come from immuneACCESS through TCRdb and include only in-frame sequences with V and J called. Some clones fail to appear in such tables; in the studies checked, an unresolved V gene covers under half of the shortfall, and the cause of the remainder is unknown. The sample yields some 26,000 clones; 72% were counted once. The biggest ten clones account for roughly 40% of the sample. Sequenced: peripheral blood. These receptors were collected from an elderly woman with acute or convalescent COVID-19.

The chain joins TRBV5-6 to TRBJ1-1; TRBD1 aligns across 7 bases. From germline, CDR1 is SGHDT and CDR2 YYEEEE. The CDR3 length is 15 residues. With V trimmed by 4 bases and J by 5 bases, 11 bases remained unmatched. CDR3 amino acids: CASSPDLGTATEAFF. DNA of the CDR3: TGTGCCAGCAGCCCTGACTTGGGGACAGCTACTGAAGCTTTCTTT.

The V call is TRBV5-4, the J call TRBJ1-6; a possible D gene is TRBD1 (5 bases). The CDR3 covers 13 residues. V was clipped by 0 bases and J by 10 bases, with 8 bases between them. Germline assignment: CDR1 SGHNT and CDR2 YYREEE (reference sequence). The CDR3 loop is CASSLAGDSPLHF. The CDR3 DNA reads TGTGCCAGCAGCTTGGCGGGGGACTCACCCCTCCACTTT.

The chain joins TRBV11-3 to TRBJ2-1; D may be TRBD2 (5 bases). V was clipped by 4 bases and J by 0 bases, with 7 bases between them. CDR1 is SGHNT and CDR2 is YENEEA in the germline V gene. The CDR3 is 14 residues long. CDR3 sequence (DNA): TGTGCCAGCAGCTCGGGGAGCTCCTACAATGAGCAGTTCTTC. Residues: CASSSGSSYNEQFF.

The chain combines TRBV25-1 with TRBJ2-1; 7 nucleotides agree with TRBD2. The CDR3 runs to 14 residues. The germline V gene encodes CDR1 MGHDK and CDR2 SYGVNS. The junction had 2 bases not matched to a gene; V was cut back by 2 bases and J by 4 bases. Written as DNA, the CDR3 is TGTGCCAGCAGTGAAACGGGGGGATACAATGAGCAGTTCTTC. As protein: CASSETGGYNEQFF.

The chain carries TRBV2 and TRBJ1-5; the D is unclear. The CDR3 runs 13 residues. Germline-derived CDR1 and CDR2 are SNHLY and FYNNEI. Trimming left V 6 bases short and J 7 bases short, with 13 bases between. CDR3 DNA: TGTGCCAGCAGCCGCGGGGTGCGGCAGCCCCAGCATTTT. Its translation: CASSRGVRQPQHF.

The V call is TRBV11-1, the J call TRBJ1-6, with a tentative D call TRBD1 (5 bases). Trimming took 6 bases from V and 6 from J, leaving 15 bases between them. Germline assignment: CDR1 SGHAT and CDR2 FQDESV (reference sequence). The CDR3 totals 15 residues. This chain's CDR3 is CASRPTGGFNSPLHF. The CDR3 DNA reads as TGTGCCAGCAGGCCGACGGGGGGGTTTAATTCACCCCTCCACTTT.

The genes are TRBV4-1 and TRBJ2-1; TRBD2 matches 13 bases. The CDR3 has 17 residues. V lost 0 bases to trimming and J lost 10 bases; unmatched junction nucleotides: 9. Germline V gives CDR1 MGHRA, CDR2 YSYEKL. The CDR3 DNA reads TGCGCCAGCAGCCAAGAAATGGGACTAGCGGGGTTGAAGGAGCAGTTCTTC. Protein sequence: CASSQEMGLAGLKEQFF.

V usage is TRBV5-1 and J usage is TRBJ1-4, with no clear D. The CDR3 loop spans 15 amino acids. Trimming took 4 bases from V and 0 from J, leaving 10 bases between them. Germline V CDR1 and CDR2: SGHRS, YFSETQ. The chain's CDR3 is CASSLGETTNEKLFF. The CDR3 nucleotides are TGCGCCAGCAGCCTTGGGGAGACAACTAATGAAAAACTGTTTTTT.

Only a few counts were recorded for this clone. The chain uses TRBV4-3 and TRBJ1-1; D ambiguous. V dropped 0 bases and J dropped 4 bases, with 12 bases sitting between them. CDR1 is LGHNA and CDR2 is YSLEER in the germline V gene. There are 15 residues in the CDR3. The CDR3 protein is CASSQDPGFRTEAFF. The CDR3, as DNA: TGCGCCAGCAGCCAAGATCCGGGTTTTCGCACTGAAGCTTTCTTT.

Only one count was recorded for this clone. CDR3 in DNA: TGTGCCAGCAGGGCCAGGGGGCTCTACGAGCAGTACTTC. It yields the protein CASRARGLYEQYF. The chain couples TRBV28 to TRBJ2-7, with 8 bases identical to TRBD1. The CDR3 runs 13 residues. Germline V lookup: CDR1 MDHEN, CDR2 SYDVKM. The V and J ends lost 6 bases and 3 bases, in that order; junction bases with no gene match: 4.

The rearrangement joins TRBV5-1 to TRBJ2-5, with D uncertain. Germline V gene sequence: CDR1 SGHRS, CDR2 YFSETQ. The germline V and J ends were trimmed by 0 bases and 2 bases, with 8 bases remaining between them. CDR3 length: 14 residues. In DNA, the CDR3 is TGCGCCAGCAGCTTGGACAGCCTGCAAGAGACCCAGTACTTC. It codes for CASSLDSLQETQYF.

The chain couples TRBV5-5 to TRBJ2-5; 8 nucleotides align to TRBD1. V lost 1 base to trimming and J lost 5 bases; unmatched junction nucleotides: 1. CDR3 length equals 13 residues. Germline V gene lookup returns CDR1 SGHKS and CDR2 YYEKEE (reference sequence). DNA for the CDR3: TGTGCCAGCAGCTTGACAGGGGGTGAGACCCAGTACTTC. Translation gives CASSLTGGETQYF.

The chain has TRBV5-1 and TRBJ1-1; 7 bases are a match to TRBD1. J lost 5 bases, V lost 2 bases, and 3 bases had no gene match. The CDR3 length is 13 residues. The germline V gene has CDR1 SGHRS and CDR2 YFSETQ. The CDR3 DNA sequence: TGCGCCAGCAGCTTTCAGGGGGAAACTGAAGCTTTCTTT. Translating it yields CASSFQGETEAFF.

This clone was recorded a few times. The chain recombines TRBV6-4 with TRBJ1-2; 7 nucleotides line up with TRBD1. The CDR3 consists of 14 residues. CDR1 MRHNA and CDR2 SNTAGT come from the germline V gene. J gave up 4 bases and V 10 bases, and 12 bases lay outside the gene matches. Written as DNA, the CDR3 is TGTGCCACCTCGCAGGGGAACAGGGGCTATGGCTACACCTTC. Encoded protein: CATSQGNRGYGYTF.

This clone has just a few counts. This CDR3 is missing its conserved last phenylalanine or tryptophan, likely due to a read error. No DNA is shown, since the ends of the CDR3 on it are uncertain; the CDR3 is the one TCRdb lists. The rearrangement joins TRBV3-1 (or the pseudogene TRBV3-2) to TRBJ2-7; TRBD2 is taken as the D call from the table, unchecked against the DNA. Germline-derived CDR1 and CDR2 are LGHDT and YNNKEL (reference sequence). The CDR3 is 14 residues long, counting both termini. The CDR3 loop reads CASSPSGTSGSLRL.

CDR3 sequence reads: CSASRGQGYTF. The DNA for the CDR3 is TGCAGTGCTAGCAGGGGGCAAGGCTACACCTTC. The V gene is TRBV20-1, the J gene TRBJ1-2; TRBD1 agrees at 8 bases. The CDR3 runs 11 residues. The J segment lost 8 bases and the V segment lost 3 bases, leaving 2 bases of the junction unmatched. Germline V CDR1 and CDR2: DFQATT, SNEGSKA (reference sequence).

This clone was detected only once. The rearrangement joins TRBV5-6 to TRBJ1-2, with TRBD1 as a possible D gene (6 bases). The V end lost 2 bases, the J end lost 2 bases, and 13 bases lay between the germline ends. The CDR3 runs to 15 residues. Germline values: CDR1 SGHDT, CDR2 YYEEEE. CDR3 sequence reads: CASSFRSGANYGYTF. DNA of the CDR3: TGTGCCAGCAGCTTTCGTTCAGGGGCCAACTATGGCTACACCTTC.

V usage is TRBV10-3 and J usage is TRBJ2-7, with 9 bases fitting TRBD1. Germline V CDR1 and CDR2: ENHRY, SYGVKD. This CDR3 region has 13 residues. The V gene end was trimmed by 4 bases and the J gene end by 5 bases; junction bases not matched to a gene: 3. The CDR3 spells CAISVGTGNEQYF. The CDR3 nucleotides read TGTGCCATCAGTGTTGGGACAGGGAACGAGCAGTACTTC.

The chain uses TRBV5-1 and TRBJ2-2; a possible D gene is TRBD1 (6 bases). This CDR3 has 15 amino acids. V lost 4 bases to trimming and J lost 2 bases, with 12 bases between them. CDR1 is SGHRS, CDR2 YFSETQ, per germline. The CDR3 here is CASSVGQTNTGELFF. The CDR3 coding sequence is TGCGCCAGCAGCGTCGGACAGACTAACACCGGGGAGCTGTTTTTT. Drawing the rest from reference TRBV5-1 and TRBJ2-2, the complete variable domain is KAGVTQTPRYLIKTRGQQVTLSCSPISGHRSVSWYQQTPGQGLQFLFEYFSETQRNKGNFPGRFSGRQFSNSRSEMNVSTLELGDSALYLCASSVGQTNTGELFFGEGSRLTVL.

CDR3 DNA sequence: TGTGCCAGCAGCCACCCCCGAGATAGCGGGACTACCACAGATACGCAGTATTTT. This encodes CASSHPRDSGTTTDTQYF. V usage is TRBV9 and J usage is TRBJ2-3; 8 bases are shared with TRBD2. The CDR3 contains 18 residues. Germline assignment: CDR1 SGDLS and CDR2 YYNGEE. V dropped 4 bases and J dropped 2; count of bases not matched to a gene: 15.

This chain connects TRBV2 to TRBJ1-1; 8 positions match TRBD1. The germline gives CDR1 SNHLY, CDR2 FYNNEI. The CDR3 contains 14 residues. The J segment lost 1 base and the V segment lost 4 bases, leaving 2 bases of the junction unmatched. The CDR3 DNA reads TGTGCCAGCAGTGCACAGGGGGGGAACACTGAAGCTTTCTTT. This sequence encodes CASSAQGGNTEAFF.

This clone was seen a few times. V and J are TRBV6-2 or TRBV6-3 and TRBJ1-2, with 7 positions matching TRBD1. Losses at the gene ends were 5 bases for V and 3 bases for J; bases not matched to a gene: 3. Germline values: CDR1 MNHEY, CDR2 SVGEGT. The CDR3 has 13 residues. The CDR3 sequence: CASSDRADYGYTF. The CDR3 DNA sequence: TGTGCCAGCAGTGACAGGGCGGACTATGGCTACACCTTC.

Here the CDR3 reads CAIYLWRQREQYF. The CDR3 coding sequence is TGTGCCATATACCTATGGAGACAGAGGGAGCAGTACTTC. This chain uses TRBV27 with TRBJ2-7; weak D call: TRBD1 (5 bases). Per the germline V gene, CDR1 is MNHEY and CDR2 is SMNVEV (reference sequence). There are 13 residues in the CDR3. The V and J ends lost 10 bases and 7 bases respectively, with 20 bases between them.

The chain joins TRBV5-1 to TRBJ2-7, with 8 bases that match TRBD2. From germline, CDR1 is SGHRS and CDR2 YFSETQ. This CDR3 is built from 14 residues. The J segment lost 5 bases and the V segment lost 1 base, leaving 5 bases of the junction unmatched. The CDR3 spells CASSLLGLEDEQYF. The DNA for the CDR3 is TGCGCCAGCAGCTTGCTGGGACTAGAAGACGAGCAGTACTTC.

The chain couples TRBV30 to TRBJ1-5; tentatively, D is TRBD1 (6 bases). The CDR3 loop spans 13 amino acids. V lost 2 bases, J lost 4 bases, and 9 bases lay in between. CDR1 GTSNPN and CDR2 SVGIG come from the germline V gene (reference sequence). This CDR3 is CAWSRGWNQPQHF. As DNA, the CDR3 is TGTGCCTGGAGTAGGGGGTGGAATCAGCCCCAGCATTTT.

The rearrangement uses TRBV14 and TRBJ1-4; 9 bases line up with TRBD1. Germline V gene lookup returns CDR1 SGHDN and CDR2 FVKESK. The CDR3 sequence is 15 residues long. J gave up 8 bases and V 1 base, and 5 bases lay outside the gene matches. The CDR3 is CASSQAGTGIEKLFF. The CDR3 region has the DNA TGTGCCAGCAGCCAAGCGGGGACAGGGATCGAAAAACTGTTTTTT.

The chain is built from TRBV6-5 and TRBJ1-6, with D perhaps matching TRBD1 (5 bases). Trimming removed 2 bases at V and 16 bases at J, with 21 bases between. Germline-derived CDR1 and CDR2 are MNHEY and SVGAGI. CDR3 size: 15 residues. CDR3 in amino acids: CASSYGVRVPSELHF. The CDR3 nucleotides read TGTGCCAGCAGTTACGGTGTCAGGGTCCCCTCAGAGCTCCACTTT.

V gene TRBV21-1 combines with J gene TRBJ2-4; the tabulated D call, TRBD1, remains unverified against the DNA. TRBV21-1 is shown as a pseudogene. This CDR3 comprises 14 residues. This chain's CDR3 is CASSRQIAKNIQYF. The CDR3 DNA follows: TGTGCCAGCAGCAGACAGATAGCCAAAAACATTCAGTACTTC.